This TCR beta chain was recorded in a study of CD8 T cells in ankylosing spondylitis. Study-level points and caveats: Reported data indicate significant enrichment of disease-linked clones within matched ankylosing spondylitis synovial fluid. Disease-linked clones had a CD8+ phenotype and relatively low frequency in peripheral blood. One TCR beta motif, made up of fewer than 10 highly homologous variants, appeared characteristic of ankylosing spondylitis blood.

Ten or more counts support this clonotype. Its antigen is not known. It was by quantitative 5'-RACE with molecular barcodes that TCR beta libraries were made. In TCRdb, the 5' RACE reads were re-called with MiXCR into one record per CDR3 protein. The sample carries about 440,000 distinct CDR3 sequences, roughly 18% recorded once. Trimming cost V 4 bases and J 1 base; bases outside gene matches: 5. Germline V gene sequence: CDR1 SGHTA, CDR2 FQGNSA. The CDR3 has 15 residues. The sequence was collected from a male donor with ankylosing spondylitis. The chain combines TRBV7-2 with TRBJ1-1, with 8 bases matching TRBD1. The material sequenced was blood, either unsorted or a sorted T cell fraction (not recorded which). This CDR3 is CASSSGTGANTEAFF. The CDR3, as DNA: TGTGCCAGCAGCTCTGGGACAGGCGCGAACACTGAAGCTTTCTTT.